The 14 T cell receptor beta chains presented below share a single source sample, sequenced in a study of blood T cell repertoires in COVID-19 (dated by TCRdb to 2019 to 2021). The library was made by the immunoSEQ multiplex PCR assay. This is the immuneACCESS table as TCRdb keeps it, with only in-frame sequences that have V and J called. A part of the clones is gone; compared with another copy, unresolved V genes explain less than half, and the rest is unexplained. The sample contains 250,000 to 350,000 clones, roughly 84% of them found a single time. The top ten clones comprise almost 1.5% of the sample. The source material was peripheral blood. The receptors were sampled from a human donor with COVID-19, enrolled during active disease. The donor label of this sample is uncertain.

The V gene is TRBV5-6, the J gene TRBJ1-1; 10 bases are a match to TRBD1. Trimming removed 3 bases from V and 4 bases from J; junction bases left unmatched: 12. Germline CDR1 SGHDT, CDR2 YYEEEE. This CDR3 has 17 residues. In DNA, the CDR3 is TGTGCCAGCAGCTGGGGTTGGGGACAGGGGTCGGCCACTGAAGCTTTCTTT. Amino acid sequence: CASSWGWGQGSATEAFF.

The genes are TRBV5-4 and TRBJ2-2; D is unclear. V gave up 3 bases and J gave up 6 bases, with 9 bases separating them. Germline V gene lookup returns CDR1 SGHNT and CDR2 YYREEE (reference sequence). CDR3 size: 13 residues. The CDR3 sequence is CASSSVSAGELFF. The CDR3 nucleotides are TGTGCCAGCAGCTCCGTATCAGCCGGGGAGCTGTTTTTT. Supplemented by reference TRBV5-4 and TRBJ2-2, the full variable domain reads ETGVTQSPTHLIKTRGQQVTLRCSSQSGHNTVSWYQQALGQGPQFIFQYYREEENGRGNFPPRFSGLQFPNYSSELNVNALELDDSALYLCASSSVSAGELFFGEGSRLTVL.

Comment on this clone: The same CDR3 arises from other DNA sequences in this sample as well. The rearrangement uses TRBV19 and TRBJ2-3; D is possibly TRBD1 (6 bases). Germline V gene data show CDR1 as LNHDA and CDR2 as SQIVND (reference sequence). The CDR3 has 13 residues. V dropped 5 bases and J dropped 3 bases, with 9 bases sitting between them. The CDR3 sequence is CASSVQGTDTQYF. The CDR3 region has the DNA TGTGCCAGTAGTGTACAGGGTACAGATACGCAGTATTTT.

By proportion, this clone is medium-sized. CDR3 DNA: TGTGCCAGTAGTACCCGGAAGGGGGGGAGCATTGAAGCTTTCTTT. This encodes CASSTRKGGSIEAFF. The chain links TRBV19 to TRBJ1-1, with D perhaps matching TRBD1 (6 bases). The CDR3 totals 15 residues. With 4 bases removed from V and 7 bases from J, the gap between germline ends came to 19 bases. Germline-derived CDR1 and CDR2 are LNHDA and SQIVND (reference sequence).

The chain uses TRBV12-5 and TRBJ2-3; TRBD1 might be the D (6 bases). Looked up from germline, CDR1 is LGHNT and CDR2 is FRNRAP. This CDR3 contains 14 residues. V dropped 2 bases and J dropped 6 bases, with 12 bases sitting between them. This CDR3 is CASGLTGPEDTQYF. DNA of the CDR3: TGTGCTAGTGGTTTGACAGGGCCGGAGGATACGCAGTATTTT.

The chain has TRBV18 and TRBJ1-1; 7 nucleotides align to TRBD1. Germline lookup yields CDR1 KGHSH and CDR2 LQKENI. J was trimmed by 2 bases and V by 3 bases; bases with no gene match: 9. The CDR3 is 16 amino acids. The CDR3 is CASSPIRDSENTEAFF. CDR3 nucleotide sequence: TGTGCCAGCTCACCCATTCGGGACAGCGAAAACACTGAAGCTTTCTTT.

The chain uses TRBV28 and TRBJ2-2; maybe TRBD2 (7 bases). Trimming removed 6 bases from V and 6 bases from J, with 17 bases in between. This CDR3 spans 15 amino acids. Germline CDR1 is MDHEN and CDR2 is SYDVKM. The DNA of the CDR3 is TGTGCCAGCAGGATGGGGGGGGGCCCCCCCGGGGAGCTGTTTTTT. Translated: CASRMGGGPPGELFF. The complete variable domain, with remaining parts taken from reference TRBV28 and TRBJ2-2, reads DVKVTQSSRYLVKRTGEKVFLECVQDMDHENMFWYRQDPGLGLRLIYFSYDVKMKEKGDIPEGYSVSREKKERFSLILESASTNQTSMYLCASRMGGGPPGELFFGEGSRLTVL.

The J gene is TRBJ2-1, the V gene TRBV9; TRBD2 matches at 7 bases. This CDR3 has 18 residues. V was clipped by 0 bases and J by 8 bases; unmatched bases: 17. Germline values: CDR1 SGDLS, CDR2 YYNGEE. CDR3 amino acids: CASSVVGGGAGHLDEQFF. In nucleotides, the CDR3 is TGTGCCAGCAGCGTAGTTGGTGGTGGAGCGGGGCATCTCGATGAGCAGTTCTTC.

The chain combines TRBV4-3 with TRBJ1-1; TRBD1 agrees at 7 bases. The germline gives CDR1 LGHNA, CDR2 YSLEER. The CDR3 extends over 15 amino acids. The ends lost 0 bases at V and 3 bases at J; junction bases unmatched: 4. The CDR3 reads CASSQDPGQDTEAFF. The CDR3 bases are TGCGCCAGCAGCCAAGACCCCGGACAGGACACTGAAGCTTTCTTT.

This chain links TRBV5-1 with TRBJ2-1; D is unresolved. V dropped 0 bases and J dropped 3 bases, with 10 bases sitting between them. The CDR3 has 15 residues. The V gene's germline CDR1 is SGHRS and CDR2 YFSETQ. CDR3 DNA: TGCGCCAGCAGCTTGGATAGGCCGGGCTACAATGAGCAGTTCTTC. Protein: CASSLDRPGYNEQFF.

This clone was recorded only once. V is TRBV9 and J is TRBJ2-5, with D unclear. The germline V gene has CDR1 SGDLS and CDR2 YYNGEE. The CDR3 runs to 12 residues. V was shortened by 4 bases and J by 5 bases, with 9 bases between the two germline ends. CDR3 DNA sequence: TGTGCCAGCAGCCTCATCGGGGAGACCCAGTACTTC. Its protein product is CASSLIGETQYF.

This clone has more than one count but fewer than ten. Other nucleotide sequences from this sample produce the same CDR3. V is TRBV29-1 and J is TRBJ1-1; 9 nucleotides align to TRBD1. The V gene's germline CDR1 is SQVTM and CDR2 ANQGSEA. The CDR3 extends over 13 amino acids. V lost 5 bases, J lost 4 bases, and 5 bases stayed unmatched. Written as DNA, the CDR3 is TGCAGCGTTAAGACAGGGGGGGTCACTGAAGCTTTCTTT. Translation: CSVKTGGVTEAFF.

This chain uses TRBV7-8 with TRBJ1-3; a weak D match, TRBD1 (6 bases). This CDR3 comprises 17 residues. Germline assignment: CDR1 SGHVS and CDR2 FQNEAQ. Trimming removed 5 bases at V and 0 bases at J, with 17 bases between. Here the CDR3 DNA reads TGTGCCAGCAGCCCGGGAGGGGGGGCGTACTCTGGAAACACCATATATTTT. Encoded protein: CASSPGGGAYSGNTIYF.

The chain employs TRBV27 and TRBJ2-7; TRBD2 might be the D (5 bases). The CDR3 runs 16 residues. The germline V gene encodes CDR1 MNHEY and CDR2 SMNVEV (reference sequence). Trimming left V 5 bases short and J 1 base short, with 18 bases between. CDR3 residues: CASSPSVVRASYEQYF. The CDR3 DNA is TGTGCCAGCAGTCCCTCCGTGGTGAGGGCGTCCTACGAGCAGTACTTC.